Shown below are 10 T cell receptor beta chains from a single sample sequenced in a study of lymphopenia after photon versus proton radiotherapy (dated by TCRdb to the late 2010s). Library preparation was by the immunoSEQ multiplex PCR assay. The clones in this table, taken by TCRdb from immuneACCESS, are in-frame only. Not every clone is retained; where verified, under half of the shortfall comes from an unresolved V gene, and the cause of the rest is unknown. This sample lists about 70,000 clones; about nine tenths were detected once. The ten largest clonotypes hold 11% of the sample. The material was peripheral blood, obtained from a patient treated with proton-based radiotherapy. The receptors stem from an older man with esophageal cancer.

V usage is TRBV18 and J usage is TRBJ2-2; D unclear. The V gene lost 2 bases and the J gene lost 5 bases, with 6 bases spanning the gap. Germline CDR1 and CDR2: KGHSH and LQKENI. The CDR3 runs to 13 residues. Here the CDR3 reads CASSPGRTGELFF. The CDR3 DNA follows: TGTGCCAGCTCACCAGGCAGGACCGGGGAGCTGTTTTTT. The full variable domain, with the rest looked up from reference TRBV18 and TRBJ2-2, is NAGVMQNPRHLVRRRGQEARLRCSPMKGHSHVYWYRQLPEEGLKFMVYLQKENIIDESGMPKERFSAEFPKEGPSILRIQQVVRGDSAAYFCASSPGRTGELFFGEGSRLTVL.

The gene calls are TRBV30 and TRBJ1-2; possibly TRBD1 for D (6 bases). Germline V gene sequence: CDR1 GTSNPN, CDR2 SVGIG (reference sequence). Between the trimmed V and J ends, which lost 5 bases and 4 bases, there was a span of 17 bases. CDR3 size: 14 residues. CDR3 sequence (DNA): TGTGCCTGGGGGACAATTAATAGAGGCTATGGCTACACCTTC. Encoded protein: CAWGTINRGYGYTF.

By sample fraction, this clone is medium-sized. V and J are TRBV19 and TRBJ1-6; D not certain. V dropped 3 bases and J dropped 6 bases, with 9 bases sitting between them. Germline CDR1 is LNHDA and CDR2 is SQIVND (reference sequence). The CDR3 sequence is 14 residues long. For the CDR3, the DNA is TGTGCCAGTAGTATCCCGGGTCTTAATTCACCCCTCCACTTT. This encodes CASSIPGLNSPLHF.

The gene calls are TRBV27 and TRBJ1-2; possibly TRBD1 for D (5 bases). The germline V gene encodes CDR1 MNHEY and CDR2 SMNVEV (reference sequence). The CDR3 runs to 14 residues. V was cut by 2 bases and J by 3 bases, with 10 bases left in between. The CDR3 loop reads CASSLNRFDYGYTF. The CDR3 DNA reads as TGTGCCAGCAGTTTAAACAGGTTCGACTATGGCTACACCTTC.

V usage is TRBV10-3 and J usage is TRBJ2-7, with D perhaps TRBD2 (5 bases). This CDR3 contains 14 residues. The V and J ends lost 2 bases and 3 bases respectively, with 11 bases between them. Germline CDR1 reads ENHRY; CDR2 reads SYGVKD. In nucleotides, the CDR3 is TGTGCCATCAGTGAGGGAGGAAACCACTACGAGCAGTACTTC. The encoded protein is CAISEGGNHYEQYF.

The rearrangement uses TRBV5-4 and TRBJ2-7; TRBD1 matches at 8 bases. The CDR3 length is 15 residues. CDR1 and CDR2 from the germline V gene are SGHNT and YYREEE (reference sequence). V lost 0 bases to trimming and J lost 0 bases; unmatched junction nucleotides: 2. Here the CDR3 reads CASSLAGGLSYEQYF. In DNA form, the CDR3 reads TGTGCCAGCAGCTTGGCAGGGGGCCTCTCCTACGAGCAGTACTTC.

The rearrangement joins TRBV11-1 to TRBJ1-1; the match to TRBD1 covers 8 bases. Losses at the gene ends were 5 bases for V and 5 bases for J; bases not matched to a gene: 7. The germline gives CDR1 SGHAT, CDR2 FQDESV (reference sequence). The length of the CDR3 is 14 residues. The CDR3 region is CASSPDRGWTEAFF. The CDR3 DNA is TGTGCCAGCAGCCCTGACAGGGGATGGACTGAAGCTTTCTTT. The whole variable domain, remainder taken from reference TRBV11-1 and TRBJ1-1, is EAEVAQSPRYKITEKSQAVAFWCDPISGHATLYWYRQILGQGPELLVQFQDESVVDDSQLPKDRFSAERLKGVDSTLKIQPAELGDSAMYLCASSPDRGWTEAFFGQGTRLTVV.

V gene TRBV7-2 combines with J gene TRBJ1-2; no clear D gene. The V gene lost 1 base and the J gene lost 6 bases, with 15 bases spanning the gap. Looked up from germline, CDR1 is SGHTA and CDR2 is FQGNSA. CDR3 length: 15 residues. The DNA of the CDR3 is TGTGCCAGCAGCTTAGAGCTGGGCAAGAGGCATGGCTACACCTTC. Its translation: CASSLELGKRHGYTF.

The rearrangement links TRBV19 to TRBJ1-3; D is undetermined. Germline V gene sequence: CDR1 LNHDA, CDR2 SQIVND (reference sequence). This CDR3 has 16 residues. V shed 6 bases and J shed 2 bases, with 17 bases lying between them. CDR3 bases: TGTGCCAGTAGGAGGACCGCCAGTCAAACTGGAAACACCATATATTTT. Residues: CASRRTASQTGNTIYF.

The CDR3: CATSPAEERGYTF. The CDR3 DNA is TGTGCCACCAGCCCCGCCGAGGAACGCGGCTACACCTTC. The rearrangement joins TRBV15 to TRBJ1-2, with D uncertain. Germline CDR1 LNHNV, CDR2 YYDKDF (reference sequence). The CDR3 totals 13 residues. Between the trimmed V and J ends, which lost 5 bases and 8 bases, there was a span of 15 bases. Full variable domain (rest looked up from reference TRBV15 and TRBJ1-2): DAMVIQNPRYQVTQFGKPVTLSCSQTLNHNVMYWYQQKSSQAPKLLFHYYDKDFNNEADTPDNFQSRRPNTSFCFLDIRSPGLGDTAMYLCATSPAEERGYTFGSGTRLTVV.